This section outlines one TCR beta chain sequence together with its context. As every portion of the isolated RNA was reverse transcribed, the sequencing read expressed TCRB transcripts. For naive, central memory and regulatory T cell samples, reads averaged around 3.8 million. TCRdb keeps only in-frame clones here, not all; method: immunoSEQ multiplex PCR. The table records under 950,000 clones, around a sixth of them present only once. Via CD45RO/CCR7/CD25/CD127/CD95/CD27, cells of the CD4+ naive, central memory, regulatory and stem cell-like memory subsets were sorted. Sorting produced populations that all topped 95% purity. This sample stems from a study of beta chain features in type 1 diabetes. As for the study in general: Sorted cells numbering some 110 million were examined across all samples.

CDR3 length: 18 amino acids. The junction had 18 bases not matched to a gene; V was cut back by 0 bases and J by 6 bases. Germline V gene lookup returns CDR1 SGHRS and CDR2 YFSETQ. The specimen was naive CD4+ T cells from blood. The sequence came from a woman younger than 35 in good health. The chain has TRBV5-1 and TRBJ2-7; TRBD2 matches at 7 bases. Written as DNA, the CDR3 is TGCGCCAGCAGCTTGGCCCCACTGGCTAGCGGAAGTCGGGCCGAGCAGTACTTC. It yields the protein CASSLAPLASGSRAEQYF. The full variable domain, completed using reference TRBV5-1 and TRBJ2-7, is KAGVTQTPRYLIKTRGQQVTLSCSPISGHRSVSWYQQTPGQGLQFLFEYFSETQRNKGNFPGRFSGRQFSNSRSEMNVSTLELGDSALYLCASSLAPLASGSRAEQYFGPGTRLTVT.